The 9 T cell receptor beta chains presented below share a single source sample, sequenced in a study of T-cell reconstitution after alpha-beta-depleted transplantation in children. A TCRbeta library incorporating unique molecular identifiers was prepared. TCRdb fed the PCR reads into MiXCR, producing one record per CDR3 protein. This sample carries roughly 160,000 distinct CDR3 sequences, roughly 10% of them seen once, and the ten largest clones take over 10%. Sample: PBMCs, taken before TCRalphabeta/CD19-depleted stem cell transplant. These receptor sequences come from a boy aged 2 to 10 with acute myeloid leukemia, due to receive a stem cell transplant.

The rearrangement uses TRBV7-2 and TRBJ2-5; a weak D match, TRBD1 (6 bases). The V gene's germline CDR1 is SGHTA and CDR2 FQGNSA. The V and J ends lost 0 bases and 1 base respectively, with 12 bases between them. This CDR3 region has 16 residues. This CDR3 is CASSLAVGRGQETQYF. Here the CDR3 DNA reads TGTGCCAGCAGCTTAGCCGTGGGCAGGGGCCAAGAGACCCAGTACTTC. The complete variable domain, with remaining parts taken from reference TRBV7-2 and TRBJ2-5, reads GAGVSQSPSNKVTEKGKDVELRCDPISGHTALYWYRQSLGQGLEFLIYFQGNSAPDKSGLPSDRFSAERTGGSVSTLTIQRTQQEDSAVYLCASSLAVGRGQETQYFGPGTRLLVL.

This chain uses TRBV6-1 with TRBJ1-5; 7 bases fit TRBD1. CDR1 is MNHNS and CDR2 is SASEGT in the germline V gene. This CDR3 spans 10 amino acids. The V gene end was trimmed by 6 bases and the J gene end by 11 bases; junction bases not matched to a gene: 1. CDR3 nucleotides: TGTGCCAGCAGCGGACAGGCCCAGCATTTT. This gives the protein CASSGQAQHF.

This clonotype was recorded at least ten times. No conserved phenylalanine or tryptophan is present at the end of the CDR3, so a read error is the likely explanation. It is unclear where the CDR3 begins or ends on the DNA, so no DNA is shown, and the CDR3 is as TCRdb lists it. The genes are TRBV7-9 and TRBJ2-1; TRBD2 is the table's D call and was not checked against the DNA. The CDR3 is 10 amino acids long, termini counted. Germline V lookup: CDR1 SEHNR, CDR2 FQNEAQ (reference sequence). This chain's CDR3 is CATERGGVSG.

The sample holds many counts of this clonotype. CDR3 DNA sequence: TGTGCCAGCAGCGAGCAAAATACGCAGTATTTT. Residues: CASSEQNTQYF. The chain is built from TRBV7-2 and TRBJ2-3; no definite D call. With 5 bases removed from V and 7 bases from J, the gap between germline ends came to 7 bases. Germline V CDR1 and CDR2: SGHTA, FQGNSA. The CDR3 length is 11 residues. Full variable domain (outside the CDR3, taken from reference TRBV7-2 and TRBJ2-3): GAGVSQSPSNKVTEKGKDVELRCDPISGHTALYWYRQSLGQGLEFLIYFQGNSAPDKSGLPSDRFSAERTGGSVSTLTIQRTQQEDSAVYLCASSEQNTQYFGPGTRLTVL.

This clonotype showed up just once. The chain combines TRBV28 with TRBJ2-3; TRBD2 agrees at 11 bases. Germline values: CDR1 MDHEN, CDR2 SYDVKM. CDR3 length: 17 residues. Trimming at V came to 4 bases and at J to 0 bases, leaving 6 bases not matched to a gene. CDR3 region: CASSYLAGGRSTDTQYF. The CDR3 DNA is TGTGCCAGCAGTTACCTAGCGGGAGGCCGTAGCACAGATACGCAGTATTTT.

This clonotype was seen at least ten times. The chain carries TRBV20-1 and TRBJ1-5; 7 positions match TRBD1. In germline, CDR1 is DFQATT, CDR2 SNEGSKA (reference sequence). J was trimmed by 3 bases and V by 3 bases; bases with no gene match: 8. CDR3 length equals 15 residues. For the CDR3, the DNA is TGCAGTGCTAGCCAGGGGGGAAGTTCCAATCAGCCCCAGCATTTT. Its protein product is CSASQGGSSNQPQHF.

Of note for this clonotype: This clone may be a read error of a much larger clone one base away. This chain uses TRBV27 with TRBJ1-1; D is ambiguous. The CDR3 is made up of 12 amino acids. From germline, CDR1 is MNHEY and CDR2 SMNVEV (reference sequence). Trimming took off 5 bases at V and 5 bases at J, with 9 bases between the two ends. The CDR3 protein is CASSGFFTEAFF. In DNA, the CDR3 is TGTGCCAGCAGTGGATTCTTTACTGAAGCTTTCTTT.

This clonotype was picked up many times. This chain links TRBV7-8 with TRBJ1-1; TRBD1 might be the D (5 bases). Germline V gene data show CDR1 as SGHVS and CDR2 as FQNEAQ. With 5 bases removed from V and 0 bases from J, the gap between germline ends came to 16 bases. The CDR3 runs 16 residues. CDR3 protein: CASSASQGGMNTEAFF. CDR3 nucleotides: TGTGCCAGCAGCGCCTCCCAGGGCGGGATGAACACTGAAGCTTTCTTT.

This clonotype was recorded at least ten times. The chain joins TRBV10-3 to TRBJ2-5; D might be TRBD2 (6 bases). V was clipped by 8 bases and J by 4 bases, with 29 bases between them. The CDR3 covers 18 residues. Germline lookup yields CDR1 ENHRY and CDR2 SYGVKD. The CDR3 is CAIRYYAGTQAERETQYF. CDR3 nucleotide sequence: TGTGCCATCCGGTATTACGCGGGGACCCAAGCGGAAAGAGAGACCCAGTACTTC.